The 2 T cell receptor beta chains given below trace back to one sample, sequenced in a study of OX40 agonist ivuxolimab in advanced cancers. The repertoire was sequenced with immunoSEQ multiplex PCR; TCRdb's copy has only in-frame clones and lacks some. Seen here are around 57,000 clones, approximately 86% observed once, and the top ten hold under 0.65%. Material: CD4+ or CD8+ T cells sorted from blood, obtained in a trial of the OX40 agonist ivuxolimab. These TCRs come from an adult with an advanced solid tumor such as melanoma, head and neck, liver or kidney cancer.

The rearrangement joins TRBV6-6 to TRBJ1-2, with D tentatively TRBD1 (6 bases). Germline V CDR1 and CDR2: MNHNY, SVGAGI (reference sequence). Trimming cost V 4 bases and J 2 bases, with 11 bases left between them. This CDR3 has 14 residues. The CDR3 DNA sequence: TGTGCCAGCAGTTCCCGGGACACCAACTATGGCTACACCTTC. It encodes CASSSRDTNYGYTF.

This chain connects TRBV19 to TRBJ2-3, with 7 bases fitting TRBD1. This CDR3 contains 15 residues. V shed 5 bases and J 3 bases; nucleotides not matched to a gene: 8. Germline loops: CDR1 LNHDA, CDR2 SQIVND (reference sequence). This CDR3 reads CASSGETGFTDTQYF. For the CDR3, the DNA is TGTGCCAGTAGTGGAGAGACAGGGTTTACAGATACGCAGTATTTT.